The rows below give T cell receptor beta chains drawn from one sample of a study of beta chain features in type 1 diabetes. Profiled with immunoSEQ multiplex PCR; TCRdb holds only in-frame clones, not every one. The sample records hundreds of thousands of clones, around an eighth being singletons. The source material was naive CD4+ T cells from blood. Receptors were obtained from a man aged 18 to 30 with type 1 diabetes. Each CDR3 is given with its conserved first and last residue. D genes are given only for firm matches. Clone size is shown for a subset of rows, as once, few, many or a class of expanded clone.

J gene,V gene,clone size,D gene,CDR3 protein,CDR3 DNA
TRBJ1-1,TRBV29-1,few,-,CSVEPTRRDSEAFF,TGCAGCGTTGAACCAACTCGACGCGACAGTGAAGCTTTCTTT
TRBJ2-3,TRBV2,few,TRBD2,CASRIAGVTDTQYF,TGTGCCAGCCGGATAGCGGGGGTCACAGATACGCAGTATTTT
TRBJ1-5,TRBV4-1,few,TRBD1,CASSQGGTGEVWDNQPQHF,TGCGCCAGCAGCCAAGGTGGGACAGGGGAGGTCTGGGACAATCAGCCCCAGCATTTT
TRBJ1-2,TRBV15,few,TRBD1,CATSRRGQGMSGYTF,TGTGCCACCAGCAGACGGGGACAGGGGATGAGTGGCTACACCTTC
TRBJ1-1,TRBV5-1,few,TRBD1,CASSPDRDTEAFF,TGCGCCAGCAGTCCCGACAGGGACACTGAAGCTTTCTTT
TRBJ2-7,TRBV7-9,-,TRBD2,CASSLVSGGSYEQYF,TGTGCCAGCAGCTTAGTTAGCGGGGGCTCCTACGAGCAGTACTTC
TRBJ2-3,TRBV7-9,-,-,CAQGTPSTDTQYF,TGTGCCCAGGGGACACCTAGCACAGATACGCAGTATTTT
TRBJ2-7,TRBV15,few,-,CATSKGQGYSYEQYF,TGTGCCACCAGCAAGGGGCAGGGTTATTCCTACGAGCAGTACTTC
TRBJ2-7,TRBV7-2,few,TRBD1,CASSLGGTGVYEQYF,TGTGCCAGCAGCCTAGGGGGGACAGGGGTCTACGAGCAGTACTTC
TRBJ2-5,TRBV5-4,-,TRBD2,CASSLVGGGDQETQYF,TGTGCCAGCAGCTTGGTTGGCGGGGGAGATCAAGAGACCCAGTACTTC
TRBJ2-3,TRBV9,-,-,CASSPRTGTFTDTQYF,TGTGCCAGCAGCCCCCGGACGGGAACCTTCACAGATACGCAGTATTTT
TRBJ2-2,TRBV6-6,few,-,CASSYYRTGELFF,TGTGCCAGCAGTTACTACAGAACCGGGGAGCTGTTTTTT
TRBJ2-5,TRBV20-1,-,-,CSASPGETQYF,TGCAGTGCTAGTCCTGGCGAGACCCAGTACTTC
TRBJ1-2,TRBV30,few,-,CAWSGGSPYGYTF,TGTGCCTGGAGCGGTGGCAGTCCCTATGGCTACACCTTC
TRBJ1-5,TRBV4-1,-,-,CASSQDLWGNQPQHF,TGCGCCAGCAGCCAAGACCTATGGGGCAATCAGCCCCAGCATTTT
TRBJ2-3,TRBV30,-,-,CAWSVQELADTQYF,TGTGCCTGGAGTGTACAGGAGCTAGCGGATACGCAGTATTTT
TRBJ2-3,TRBV10-3,few,-,CAISVRGAADTQYF,TGTGCCATCAGTGTCCGGGGGGCAGCAGATACGCAGTATTTT
TRBJ1-2,TRBV7-2,-,-,CASSLTNIGYTF,TGTGCCAGCAGCCTAACAAATATTGGCTACACCTTC
TRBJ2-7,TRBV14,few,TRBD2,CASSPGLAGYEQYF,TGTGCCAGCAGCCCGGGACTAGCGGGGTACGAGCAGTACTTC
TRBJ1-4,TRBV28,-,TRBD1,CASNPFPGQGTTNEKLFF,TGTGCCAGCAATCCCTTCCCCGGACAGGGAACAACTAATGAAAAACTGTTTTTT
TRBJ1-6,TRBV6-5,-,TRBD1,CASSRQGADSPLHF,TGTGCCAGCAGTCGACAGGGGGCGGATTCACCCCTCCACTTT
TRBJ2-1,TRBV11-1,-,TRBD1,CASSPGQTFYNEQFF,TGTGCCAGCAGCCCGGGACAGACCTTCTACAATGAGCAGTTCTTC
TRBJ2-3,TRBV30,few,TRBD2,CAESGGAADTQYF,TGTGCCGAGAGCGGGGGGGCCGCAGATACGCAGTATTTT
TRBJ1-6,TRBV30,-,-,CAWSVLSSNSPLHF,TGTGCCTGGAGTGTACTTTCTTCTAATTCACCCCTCCACTTT
TRBJ2-7,TRBV4-1,few,TRBD1,CASSLIWTGSSYEQYF,TGCGCCAGCAGCCTCATATGGACAGGGAGCTCCTACGAGCAGTACTTC
TRBJ2-5,TRBV14,-,-,CASSQDGGKETQYF,TGTGCCAGCAGCCAAGACGGTGGAAAAGAGACCCAGTACTTC
TRBJ2-2,TRBV5-4,few,-,CASSLPERLGGELFF,TGTGCCAGCAGCTTGCCCGAGCGCCTAGGTGGGGAGCTGTTTTTT
TRBJ1-5,TRBV19,-,-,CASSISNQPQHF,TGTGCCAGTAGTATTAGCAATCAGCCCCAGCATTTT
TRBJ1-2,TRBV30,-,-,CAWSAGGTYYGYTF,TGTGCCTGGAGTGCCGGAGGGACATACTATGGCTACACCTTC
TRBJ1-5,TRBV12-5,-,-,CASGLAGTRPQHF,TGTGCTAGTGGTTTGGCGGGGACAAGGCCCCAGCATTTT
TRBJ2-7,TRBV2,-,-,CASSVSWRYEQYF,TGTGCCAGCAGTGTGAGTTGGAGGTACGAGCAGTACTTC
TRBJ2-7,TRBV18,-,TRBD1,CASSPPGDRDEQYF,TGTGCCAGCTCACCACCTGGGGACAGAGACGAGCAGTACTTC
TRBJ1-2,TRBV6-5,few,-,CASSQNTAGYGYTF,TGTGCCAGCAGCCAAAATACGGCGGGCTATGGCTACACCTTC
TRBJ2-5,TRBV21-1,-,-,CASSPDRAQETQYF,TGTGCCAGCAGCCCCGACAGGGCCCAAGAGACCCAGTACTTC
TRBJ1-1,TRBV19,-,-,CASTIRASPGEAFF,TGTGCCAGTACCATACGGGCGTCGCCGGGGGAAGCTTTCTTT
TRBJ1-2,TRBV25-1,-,TRBD1,CASSAKQGNYGYTF,TGTGCCAGCAGTGCTAAACAGGGGAACTATGGCTACACCTTC
TRBJ2-2,TRBV7-7,-,-,CASSPAGGAAGELFF,TGTGCCAGCAGCCCTGCTGGGGGCGCGGCCGGGGAGCTGTTTTTT
TRBJ2-7,TRBV28,few,-,CASSSKGIRQYF,TGTGCCAGCAGTTCAAAGGGCATAAGGCAGTACTTC
TRBJ2-7,TRBV7-9,few,TRBD1,CASSPGQGYEQYF,TGTGCCAGCAGTCCGGGACAGGGCTACGAGCAGTACTTC
TRBJ2-5,TRBV10-3,few,-,CAIRGGTQETQYF,TGTGCCATCCGTGGGGGTACCCAAGAGACCCAGTACTTC
TRBJ2-7,TRBV6-5,-,-,CASSYWGHEQYF,TGTGCCAGCAGTTACTGGGGTCACGAGCAGTACTTC
TRBJ2-5,TRBV7-9,-,-,CASSPRAGPQETQYF,TGTGCCAGCAGTCCAAGGGCGGGGCCCCAAGAGACCCAGTACTTC
TRBJ2-5,TRBV28,-,-,CATSEDGKTQYF,TGTGCCACCTCGGAGGACGGGAAGACCCAGTACTTC
TRBJ1-1,TRBV19,few,-,CASSIWGRENTEAFF,TGTGCCAGTAGTATTTGGGGCAGGGAAAACACTGAAGCTTTCTTT
TRBJ2-2,TRBV29-1,-,-,CSVAGDPTGELFF,TGCAGCGTTGCAGGGGACCCCACCGGGGAGCTGTTTTTT